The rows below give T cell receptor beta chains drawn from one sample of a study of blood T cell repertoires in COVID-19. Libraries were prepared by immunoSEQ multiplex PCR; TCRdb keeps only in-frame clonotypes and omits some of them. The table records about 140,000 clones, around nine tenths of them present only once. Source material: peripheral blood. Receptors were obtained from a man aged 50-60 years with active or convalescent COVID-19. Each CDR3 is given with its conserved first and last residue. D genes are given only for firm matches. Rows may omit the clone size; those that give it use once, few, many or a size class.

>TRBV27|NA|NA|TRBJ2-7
TGTGCCAGCAGAAGGGGGGGACGGACCTACGAGCAGTACTTC
CASRRGGRTYEQYF
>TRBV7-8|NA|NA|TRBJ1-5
TGTGCCAGCAGCCTGGAGGGGGGGCATCAGCCCCAGCATTTT
CASSLEGGHQPQHF
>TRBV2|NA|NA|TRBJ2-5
TGTGCCAGCAGTTACAGGGGGGGGTTGGAGACCCAGTACTTC
CASSYRGGLETQYF
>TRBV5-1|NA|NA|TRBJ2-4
TGCGCCAGCAGCTTGGGTGGGAGTTCGAACATTCAGTACTTC
CASSLGGSSNIQYF
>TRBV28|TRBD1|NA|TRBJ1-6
TGTGCCAGCACGGACAGGGGGCATAATTCACCCCTCCACTTT
CASTDRGHNSPLHF
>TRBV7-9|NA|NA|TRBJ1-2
TGTGCCAGCCGCTCGTTCAGGGAGGTCGGGCGCGGCTACACCTTC
CASRSFREVGRGYTF
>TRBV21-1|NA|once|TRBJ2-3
TGTGCCAGCAGAAAGCGGGGCCCGGGGAGGACAGATACGCAGTATTTT
CASRKRGPGRTDTQYF
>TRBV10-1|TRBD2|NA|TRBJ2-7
TGCGCCAGCAGTGAGGCTAGCGGGAGGTGGGCGTTCTACGAGCAGTACTTC
CASSEASGRWAFYEQYF
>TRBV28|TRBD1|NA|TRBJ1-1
TGTGCCAGCAGTTATAGAGAGGGGGCAGGGAACACTGAAGCTTTCTTT
CASSYREGAGNTEAFF
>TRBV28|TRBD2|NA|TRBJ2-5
TGTGCCAGCAGCCTCTGGACTAGCGGGCTTCAAGAGACCCAGTACTTC
CASSLWTSGLQETQYF
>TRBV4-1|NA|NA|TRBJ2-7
TGCGCCAGCAGCCAAGTCACAGTGGCCTACGAGCAGTACTTC
CASSQVTVAYEQYF
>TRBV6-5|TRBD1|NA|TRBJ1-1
TGTGCCAGCACCCACGACAGGGGGCCTTTCACTGAAGCTTTCTTT
CASTHDRGPFTEAFF
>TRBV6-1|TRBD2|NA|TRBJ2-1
TGTGCCAGCAGTGAACTGGGACTAAGGAACAATGAGCAGTTCTTC
CASSELGLRNNEQFF
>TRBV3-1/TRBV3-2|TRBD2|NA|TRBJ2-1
TGTGCCAGCAGCCAAGCACGGACTAGCGGGAGGGCTAGGAATGAGCAGTTCTTC
CASSQARTSGRARNEQFF
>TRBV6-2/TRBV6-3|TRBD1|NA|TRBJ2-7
TGTGCCAGCAGTTACCTTGCCTACAGGGGGAGGCTAGTCGAGCAGTACTTC
CASSYLAYRGRLVEQYF
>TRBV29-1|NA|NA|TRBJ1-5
TGCAGCGTTGAACTGCAGGGAGCGGGACAGCCCCAGCATTTT
CSVELQGAGQPQHF
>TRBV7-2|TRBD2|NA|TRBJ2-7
TGTGCCAGCAGCCTGGGACTAGCGGGATCCTACGAGCAGTACTTC
CASSLGLAGSYEQYF
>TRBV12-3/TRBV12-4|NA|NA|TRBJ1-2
TGTGCCAGCCGCAGCGGGGGTCATGGCTACACCTTC
CASRSGGHGYTF
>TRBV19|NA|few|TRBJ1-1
TGTGCCAGTAGGTTGCGCGGGGGTGAGAACACTGAAGCTTTCTTT
CASRLRGGENTEAFF
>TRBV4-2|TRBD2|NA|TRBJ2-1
TGTGCCAGCAGCCACACTAGCGGAGGCTACAATGAGCAGTTCTTC
CASSHTSGGYNEQFF
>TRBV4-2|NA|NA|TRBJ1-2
TGTGCCAGCAGCCGCTTGCGGGCCATCTATGGCTACACCTTC
CASSRLRAIYGYTF
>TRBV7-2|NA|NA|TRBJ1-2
TGTGCCAGCACCCCAGGTCAGGGGAACTATGGCTACACCTTC
CASTPGQGNYGYTF
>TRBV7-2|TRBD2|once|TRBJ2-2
TGTGCCAGCAGCTTATCGAGGTCTAGCGGGAGTACCGGGGAGCTGTTTTTT
CASSLSRSSGSTGELFF
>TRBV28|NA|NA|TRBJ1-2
TGTGCCAGCAGTTTTGGTGAAATTAACAGGGCTGGCTACACCTTC
CASSFGEINRAGYTF
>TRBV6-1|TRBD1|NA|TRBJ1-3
TGTGCCAGCAGTGAACGGGACAGCCTCTCTGGAAACACCATATATTTT
CASSERDSLSGNTIYF
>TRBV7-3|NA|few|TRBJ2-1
TGTGCCAGCAGCTTAGGTAGAGGAGACCCCCCCTACAATGAGCAGTTCTTC
CASSLGRGDPPYNEQFF
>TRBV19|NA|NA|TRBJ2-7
TGTGCCAGTAGTATTGGGGCATCATTCCGCTCCTACGAGCAGTACTTC
CASSIGASFRSYEQYF
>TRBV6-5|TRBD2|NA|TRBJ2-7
TGTGCCAGCAGTCCGACTAGCGGCCCTCCCTACGAGCAGTACTTC
CASSPTSGPPYEQYF
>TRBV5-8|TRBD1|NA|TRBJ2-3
TGTGCCAGCAGGGACGCGACAGGGCTCCGGTTTACAGATACGCAGTATTTT
CASRDATGLRFTDTQYF
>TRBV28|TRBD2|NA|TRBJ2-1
TGTGCCAGCAGGGGGAGGGCTAGCGGAACCTACAATGAGCAGTTCTTC
CASRGRASGTYNEQFF
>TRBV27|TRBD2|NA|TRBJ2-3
TGTGCCAGCAGCAAGACCGGGACTAGCGGCCACACAGATACGCAGTATTTT
CASSKTGTSGHTDTQYF
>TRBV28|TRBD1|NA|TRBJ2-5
TGTGCCAGCAGTTTGACAGGGGATCTCGGAGAGACCCAGTACTTC
CASSLTGDLGETQYF
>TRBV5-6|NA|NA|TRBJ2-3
TGTGCCAGCAGCTTCGCCCTAGCCACAGATACGCAGTATTTT
CASSFALATDTQYF
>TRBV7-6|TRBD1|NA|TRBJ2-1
TGTGCCAGCAGCCCATCGACAGGGACAAGGTACAATGAGCAGTTCTTC
CASSPSTGTRYNEQFF
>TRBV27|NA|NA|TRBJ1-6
TGTGCCAGCAGTTTTCAGCCTCGGGTTACAGGGAATTCACCCCTCCACTTT
CASSFQPRVTGNSPLHF
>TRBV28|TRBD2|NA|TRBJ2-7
TGTGCCAGCAGCCAGGGACTAGCGCTTAAGAGTTGCGAGCAGTACTTC
CASSQGLALKSCEQYF
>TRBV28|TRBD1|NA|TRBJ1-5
TGTGCCAGCAGTCCCGGGGACAGAGTTCAGCCCCAGCATTTT
CASSPGDRVQPQHF
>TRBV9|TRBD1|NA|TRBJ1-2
TGTGCCAGCAGCCGCGGGACAGGGGGCTCCTATGGCTACACCTTC
CASSRGTGGSYGYTF
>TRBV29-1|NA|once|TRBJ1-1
TGCAGCGTCATAAACTGGGAGGAGGCTTTCTTT
CSVINWEEAFF
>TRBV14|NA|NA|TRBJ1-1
TGTGCCAGCAGACAGAACATGAACACTGAAGCTTTCTTT
CASRQNMNTEAFF
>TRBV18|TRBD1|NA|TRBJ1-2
TGTGCCAGCTCACCCGACAGGGTGGAGGGCTACACCTTC
CASSPDRVEGYTF
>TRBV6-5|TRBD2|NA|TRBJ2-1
TGTGCCAGCTTCGGTAGCGGGAGAAGCCGCAATGAGCAGTTCTTC
CASFGSGRSRNEQFF